Shown below are 26 T cell receptor beta chains from a single sample sequenced in a study of blood T cell repertoires in COVID-19. Profiled with immunoSEQ multiplex PCR; TCRdb holds only in-frame clones, not every one. The data show over 200,000 clones, around 89% seen once. Input material: peripheral blood. These TCRs come from a man under 40 with COVID-19, enrolled during active disease.

The genes are TRBV5-8 and TRBJ2-3; 7 nucleotides agree with TRBD1. The CDR3 extends over 12 amino acids. The germline V gene has CDR1 SGHTS and CDR2 YDEGEE. V was clipped by 3 bases and J by 11 bases; unmatched bases: 6. This CDR3 reads CASSSTGAGQYF. DNA of the CDR3: TGTGCCAGCAGCTCTACAGGGGCAGGGCAGTATTTT.

This clone was seen a handful of times. J is TRBJ1-2 and V is TRBV3-1 (or the pseudogene TRBV3-2); TRBD1 aligns across 9 bases. V was pared by 4 bases and J by 7 bases, with 7 bases of the junction left unmatched. CDR1 and CDR2 (germline): LGHDT, YNNKEL (reference sequence). The length of the CDR3 is 14 residues. The CDR3 loop is CASSPEGTGRGYTF. CDR3 DNA sequence: TGTGCCAGCAGCCCAGAAGGGACAGGGCGTGGCTACACCTTC.

This CDR3 is CATSRDWGHSGETQYF. The DNA of the CDR3 is TGTGCCACCAGCAGAGATTGGGGACACAGTGGAGAGACCCAGTACTTC. This chain connects TRBV15 to TRBJ2-5, with D possibly matching TRBD1 (6 bases). Germline values: CDR1 LNHNV, CDR2 YYDKDF (reference sequence). V was shortened by 0 bases and J by 4 bases, with 15 bases between the two germline ends. The CDR3 totals 16 residues.

This chain links TRBV27 with TRBJ1-2; D is perhaps TRBD1 (6 bases). The germline CDR1 and CDR2 sequences are MNHEY and SMNVEV (reference sequence). The germline V and J ends were trimmed by 4 bases and 4 bases, with 13 bases remaining between them. This CDR3 spans 14 amino acids. The CDR3 DNA reads as TGTGCCAGCAGTTGGGGGGGCGCGTCCTATGGCTACACCTTC. Protein product: CASSWGGASYGYTF.

In its sample, this clone was seen a few times. The chain has TRBV2 and TRBJ2-4; 9 nucleotides match TRBD1. Germline-derived CDR1 and CDR2 are SNHLY and FYNNEI. The CDR3 consists of 12 residues. The J segment lost 13 bases and the V segment lost 7 bases, leaving 8 bases of the junction unmatched. The CDR3 spells CASTGQGLGQYF. The CDR3 DNA sequence: TGTGCCAGCACGGGACAGGGCTTGGGGCAGTACTTC.

In its sample, this clone was seen a few times. The chain uses TRBV2 and TRBJ2-7; possible D gene TRBD2, 5 bases. Germline CDR1 is SNHLY and CDR2 is FYNNEI. The CDR3 has 12 residues. Trimming stripped 5 bases from V and 7 bases from J, with 12 bases between. The CDR3 coding sequence is TGTGCCAGCAGTTTGGACTCCCTAGAGCAGTACTTC. It yields the protein CASSLDSLEQYF.

This clone was observed a few times. The sample holds other DNA sequences that translate to the same CDR3. The gene calls are TRBV20-1 and TRBJ2-7; tentatively, D is TRBD1 (6 bases). The germline CDR1 and CDR2 sequences are DFQATT and SNEGSKA (reference sequence). The V and J ends lost 4 bases and 4 bases respectively, with 8 bases between them. The CDR3 extends over 11 amino acids. This CDR3 is CSATGAYEQYF. CDR3 nucleotide sequence: TGCAGTGCTACAGGGGCGTACGAGCAGTACTTC.

The chain is built from TRBV11-3 and TRBJ2-4; 7 bases match TRBD1. CDR1 SGHNT and CDR2 YENEEA come from the germline V gene. Trimming at V came to 2 bases and at J to 4 bases, leaving 5 bases not matched to a gene. The CDR3 extends over 15 amino acids. CDR3 sequence: CASSLTRDRKNIQYF. CDR3 nucleotides: TGTGCCAGCAGCTTAACCCGGGACAGAAAAAACATTCAGTACTTC. Full variable domain (missing parts from reference TRBV11-3 and TRBJ2-4): EAGVVQSPRYKIIEKKQPVAFWCNPISGHNTLYWYLQNLGQGPELLIRYENEEAVDDSQLPKDRFSAERLKGVDSTLKIQPAELGDSAVYLCASSLTRDRKNIQYFGAGTRLSVL.

The V and J genes are TRBV6-5 and TRBJ1-4; TRBD1 aligns across 8 bases. CDR1 is MNHEY, CDR2 SVGAGI, per germline. The V gene end was trimmed by 6 bases and the J gene end by 6 bases; junction bases not matched to a gene: 9. This CDR3 contains 15 residues. The CDR3 coding sequence is TGTGCCAGCAGATATGGACAGGGAAAATATGAAAAACTGTTTTTT. Amino acids: CASRYGQGKYEKLFF.

The V and J genes are TRBV7-2 and TRBJ1-6; 8 bases fit TRBD1. Germline-derived CDR1 and CDR2 are SGHTA and FQGNSA. This CDR3 is 17 amino acids long. Germline trimming cut 5 bases from V and 1 base from J; bases unmatched to any gene: 7. CDR3 DNA: TGTGCCAGCAGCGACAAACGGACAGGGTCCTATAATTCACCCCTCCACTTT. Its protein is CASSDKRTGSYNSPLHF.

The V gene is TRBV2, the J gene TRBJ1-4; D possibly corresponds to TRBD1 (5 bases). The CDR3 covers 12 residues. Between the trimmed V and J ends, which lost 8 bases and 8 bases, there was a span of 12 bases. Germline values: CDR1 SNHLY, CDR2 FYNNEI. The CDR3 protein is CASQAGREKLFF. The CDR3 DNA sequence: TGTGCCAGCCAGGCAGGGCGCGAAAAACTGTTTTTT. The variable domain in full, with the rest retrieved from reference TRBV2 and TRBJ1-4, is EPEVTQTPSHQVTQMGQEVILRCVPISNHLYFYWYRQILGQKVEFLVSFYNNEISEKSEIFDDQFSVERPDGSNFTLKIRSTKLEDSAMYFCASQAGREKLFFGSGTQLSVL.

The J gene is TRBJ1-1, the V gene TRBV5-4; D is uncertain. The CDR3 loop spans 16 amino acids. V was trimmed by 2 bases and J by 3 bases, leaving 17 bases between them. The V gene's germline CDR1 is SGHNT and CDR2 YYREEE (reference sequence). The DNA for the CDR3 is TGTGCCAGCAGCTTACCGGGTCCCATGACCGACACTGAAGCTTTCTTT. Translated, it gives CASSLPGPMTDTEAFF.

This clone was seen a handful of times. The chain recombines TRBV2 with TRBJ1-6, with TRBD1 as a possible D gene (6 bases). The CDR3 length is 15 residues. Germline loops: CDR1 SNHLY, CDR2 FYNNEI. V gave up 5 bases and J gave up 8 bases, with 16 bases separating them. CDR3 sequence (DNA): TGTGCCAGCAGTTTCCCCGGGACAAGGGATTCACCCCTCCACTTT. This encodes CASSFPGTRDSPLHF.

The chain carries TRBV30 and TRBJ1-6; no reliable D call. V lost 2 bases and J 8 bases, leaving 7 bases between the germline ends. CDR3 length: 12 amino acids. CDR1 and CDR2 (germline): GTSNPN, SVGIG (reference sequence). The CDR3 is CAWSREDSPLHF. CDR3 in DNA: TGTGCCTGGAGTAGGGAGGATTCACCCCTCCACTTT.

The gene calls are TRBV29-1 and TRBJ2-1; 9 nucleotides match TRBD2. The CDR3 sequence is 15 residues long. Trimming cost V 4 bases and J 0 bases; bases outside gene matches: 4. Germline CDR1 reads SQVTM; CDR2 reads ANQGSEA. The CDR3: CSVGRLAASYNEQFF. The CDR3 DNA reads TGCAGCGTTGGAAGACTAGCGGCCTCCTACAATGAGCAGTTCTTC.

This clone was seen only once. V usage is TRBV9 and J usage is TRBJ1-6; 9 bases fit TRBD1. The CDR3 covers 15 residues. V lost 3 bases and J lost 8; bases outside the gene matches: 6. Germline values: CDR1 SGDLS, CDR2 YYNGEE. The CDR3 region is CASSAGTGSYSPLHF. The CDR3 nucleotides are TGTGCCAGCAGCGCCGGGACAGGGAGTTATTCACCCCTCCACTTT. Full variable domain (rest looked up from reference TRBV9 and TRBJ1-6): DSGVTQTPKHLITATGQRVTLRCSPRSGDLSVYWYQQSLDQGLQFLIQYYNGEERAKGNILERFSAQQFPDLHSELNLSSLELGDSALYFCASSAGTGSYSPLHFGNGTRLTVT.

The V gene is TRBV5-1, the J gene TRBJ1-3, with 7 nucleotides matching TRBD1. Germline CDR1 reads SGHRS; CDR2 reads YFSETQ. The trim removed 2 bases at V and 1 base at J, leaving 6 bases unmatched. CDR3 length: 16 amino acids. As DNA, the CDR3 is TGCGCCAGCAGCTTAGGGACAGCAAGGTCTGGAAACACCATATATTTT. Residues: CASSLGTARSGNTIYF.

This chain uses TRBV7-3 with TRBJ2-7; TRBD1 is a possible D gene (7 bases). Between the trimmed V and J ends, which lost 5 bases and 3 bases, there was a span of 14 bases. CDR1 and CDR2 (germline): SGHTA, FQGTGA. This CDR3 comprises 14 residues. CDR3 in DNA: TGTGCCAGCAGCGCGGGACCAGGGGGCTACGAGCAGTACTTC. It codes for CASSAGPGGYEQYF.

This chain joins TRBV6-6 and TRBJ1-6, with 7 bases that match TRBD1. Germline V gene data show CDR1 as MNHNY and CDR2 as SVGAGI (reference sequence). The J segment lost 7 bases and the V segment lost 7 bases, leaving 4 bases of the junction unmatched. The CDR3 is made up of 13 amino acids. The CDR3 region is CASTLQGNSPLHF. The DNA of the CDR3 is TGTGCCAGCACCCTACAGGGGAATTCACCCCTCCACTTT.

The CDR3 protein is CASSPGLVGTGELFF. DNA of the CDR3: TGTGCCAGCAGCCCCGGACTAGTCGGCACCGGGGAGCTGTTTTTT. This chain joins TRBV6-4 and TRBJ2-2; 7 bases fit TRBD2. The CDR3 loop spans 15 amino acids. After removal of 6 bases from V and 4 bases from J, the junction contained 8 bases not matched to a gene. CDR1 and CDR2 (germline): MRHNA, SNTAGT.

This chain joins TRBV7-3 and TRBJ2-3, with D tentatively TRBD2 (5 bases). Per the germline V gene, CDR1 is SGHTA and CDR2 is FQGTGA. Trimming stripped 2 bases from V and 2 bases from J, with 14 bases between. The CDR3 is made up of 16 amino acids. The CDR3 coding sequence is TGTGCCAGCAGCTTAGGCCGACGGGGAAACACAGATACGCAGTATTTT. Its translation is CASSLGRRGNTDTQYF.

The CDR3 nucleotides are TGTGCCAGCAGTCTTAACAGGGTCAACTACTATGGCTACACCTTC. Its translation: CASSLNRVNYYGYTF. The rearrangement links TRBV6-5 to TRBJ1-2; D might be TRBD1 (6 bases). The V gene lost 5 bases and the J gene lost 3 bases, with 16 bases spanning the gap. Germline CDR1 MNHEY, CDR2 SVGAGI. The CDR3 has 15 residues.

The chain couples TRBV24-1 to TRBJ1-5, with D possibly being TRBD1 (6 bases). Trimming removed 3 bases at V and 0 bases at J, with 23 bases between. This CDR3 region has 20 residues. The germline V gene encodes CDR1 KGHDR and CDR2 SFDVKD. CDR3 in DNA: TGTGCCACCAGTGATCTCGACGGACAGCCAACCATTCATAGCAATCAGCCCCAGCATTTT. It codes for CATSDLDGQPTIHSNQPQHF.

This chain links TRBV18 with TRBJ2-7, with TRBD2 identical over 8 bases. J gave up 2 bases and V 3 bases, and 6 bases lay outside the gene matches. Per the germline V gene, CDR1 is KGHSH and CDR2 is LQKENI. This CDR3 is 15 amino acids long. CDR3 sequence reads: CASSPLGLAAYEQYF. Written as DNA, the CDR3 is TGTGCCAGCTCACCGCTAGGACTAGCAGCCTACGAGCAGTACTTC.

The chain couples TRBV6-2 or TRBV6-3 to TRBJ1-2; 7 nucleotides align to TRBD1. Trimming took 5 bases from V and 2 from J; bases not matched to a gene: 5. Looked up from germline, CDR1 is MNHEY and CDR2 is SVGEGT. This CDR3 is 14 amino acids long. The CDR3 here is CASSPGQTNYGYTF. The CDR3 coding sequence is TGTGCCAGCAGTCCGGGACAGACCAACTATGGCTACACCTTC.

This clone was counted once. The chain has TRBV28 and TRBJ2-7; possible D gene TRBD1, 6 bases. V lost 3 bases and J 5 bases, leaving 23 bases between the germline ends. Per the germline V gene, CDR1 is MDHEN and CDR2 is SYDVKM. The CDR3 extends over 17 amino acids. CDR3 nucleotide sequence: TGTGCCAGCAGTTTCCGCCGGGGTAGGGGGTTTATCGACGAGCAGTACTTC. Encoded protein: CASSFRRGRGFIDEQYF.